This TCR beta chain was sequenced during a study of CD8 T cells in ankylosing spondylitis (dated by TCRdb to about 2017). About the full investigation: T cell receptor beta repertoires were profiled in healthy donors and ankylosing spondylitis patients so that disease-linked TCR variants could be found. Peripheral blood samples were taken, and synovial fluid was additionally collected from ankylosing spondylitis patients. In total, the full study cohort was made up of 108 healthy donors and 25 or so ankylosing spondylitis patients.

Broad study findings and their caveats: The disease-linked clones were reported as significantly enriched in matched synovial fluid samples from ankylosing spondylitis patients. Some motif variants were previously reported in synovial fluid and blood of reactive arthritis patients, suggesting common disease-initiation mechanisms. The disease-linked clones showed a CD8+ phenotype and occurred at relatively low frequencies in peripheral blood. A TCR beta motif made up of several highly homologous amino acid variants appeared to be characteristic of blood from ankylosing spondylitis patients.

V loses 3 bases, J loses 0 bases, and the germline ends lie 11 bases apart. From its cysteine to its phenylalanine, the CDR3 spans 15 amino acids. The sequence is cut down to CDR3 DNA, 45 bases in frame from base 1. The table lists this clonotype with a few counts. The antigen it binds to is not known. No base-level quality is on record; no much larger clone is a single base apart. TCRdb names Illumina HiSeq 2500 as the instrument used. TCR beta libraries were prepared by quantitative 5'-RACE with molecular barcodes. In the authors' own workflow: To identify disease-linked TCR variants, a new computational method was used, one built on a probabilistic model of VDJ rearrangement. The public reads were reanalyzed by TCRdb: fastp trimming at Q25, MiXCR alignment, in-frame beta chains only. Rows merge per CDR3 protein into single entries with the most common DNA and genes. V and J calls and clone size were set by TCRdb, not the authors. The sample contains 210,000 or so distinct CDR3 sequences, roughly 8.2% of them found a single time. The ten largest clones add up to 4.5% to 5% of the sample.

This clonotype originated in a female donor with ankylosing spondylitis or in good health (not recorded which). Specimen: blood, either unsorted or a sorted T cell fraction (not recorded which). Recombination linked TRBV6-7 to TRBJ2-5; too little of a D gene remains to name it. TRBV6-7 is marked as an open reading frame, function uncertain. The CDR3 sequence is CASSYPAPYQETQYF. The base sequence is TGTGCCAGCAGTTATCCGGCACCGTACCAAGAGACCCAGTACTTC.